This T cell receptor beta chain is from a study of shared clonotypes between healthy human individuals. CDR1 SNHLY and CDR2 FYNNEI come from the germline V gene. With 6 bases removed from V and 6 bases from J, the gap between germline ends came to 11 bases. CDR3 length equals 12 residues. Sorted subsets were amplified in replicate PCRs using about 200 ng DNA, around 30,000 T cell genomes. Profiling relied on immunoSEQ multiplex PCR, and the TCRdb table lists in-frame clones only, not all of them. The data show 2 million to 2.5 million clones, with 90% to 95% seen just once and 0.1% to 0.15% held by the top ten. All donors were Caucasian adults living in Nashville, Tennessee.

The specimen sequenced was naive CD4+ T cells sorted from blood. Described subset: CD45RA+ positively selected. This receptor was taken from a man between 18 and 35 years old in good health. This chain connects TRBV2 to TRBJ1-1; D not certain. CDR3 coding DNA: TGTGCCAGCAGGCTGGTCCACGCTGAAGCTTTCTTT. As protein: CASRLVHAEAFF.